This entry lists 18 T cell receptor beta chains sequenced from one sample in a study of control samples from healthy donors and cancer patients. The protocol was immunoSEQ multiplex PCR, while the TCRdb copy is restricted to in-frame clones and leaves out a portion. The data contain under 150,000 clones, nearly 90% of them singletons. The sequenced sample was PBMCs. The receptors come from a man between 45 and 60 years old with head and neck cancer.

The chain has TRBV6-1 and TRBJ1-1; maybe TRBD1 (6 bases). The CDR3 totals 16 residues. Trimming removed 3 bases at V and 5 bases at J, with 19 bases between. Germline CDR1 and CDR2: MNHNS and SASEGT. The CDR3: CASSERDPGHLTEAFF. CDR3 bases: TGTGCCAGCAGTGAGCGGGATCCGGGACATTTGACTGAAGCTTTCTTT.

The CDR3 loop reads CASRRTGGDEQYF. The CDR3 nucleotides are TGTGCCAGCAGGCGGACAGGGGGCGACGAGCAGTACTTC. The rearrangement uses TRBV6-5 and TRBJ2-7, with 11 bases fitting TRBD1. CDR1 and CDR2 from the germline V gene are MNHEY and SVGAGI. This CDR3 is built from 13 residues. J lost 5 bases, V lost 6 bases, and 3 bases had no gene match.

The V and J genes are TRBV6-5 and TRBJ1-1; D possibly corresponds to TRBD1 (5 bases). Between the trimmed V and J ends, which lost 5 bases and 0 bases, there was a span of 10 bases. The CDR3 runs 14 residues. CDR1 is MNHEY and CDR2 is SVGAGI in the germline V gene. In nucleotides, the CDR3 is TGTGCCAGCAGTAAGACAGCATTGAACACTGAAGCTTTCTTT. Translated, it gives CASSKTALNTEAFF.

V is TRBV5-1 and J is TRBJ2-3; the match to TRBD2 covers 7 bases. Per the germline V gene, CDR1 is SGHRS and CDR2 is YFSETQ. This CDR3 region has 17 residues. Losses at the gene ends were 1 base for V and 0 bases for J; bases not matched to a gene: 8. The CDR3 loop reads CASSLPLGGGSTDTQYF. As DNA, the CDR3 is TGCGCCAGCAGCTTGCCCCTGGGGGGGGGAAGCACAGATACGCAGTATTTT.

The rearrangement uses TRBV27 and TRBJ2-1, with D maybe TRBD2 (8 bases). The CDR3 sequence is 13 residues long. CDR1 and CDR2 from the germline V gene are MNHEY and SMNVEV (reference sequence). V was clipped by 6 bases and J by 16 bases, with 22 bases between them. The CDR3 region is CASSSRGGQSCFF. The CDR3 DNA follows: TGTGCCAGCAGCTCCCGGGGGGGACAGAGCTGCTTCTTC.

J is TRBJ2-7 and V is TRBV28, with 10 bases aligning to TRBD1. V shed 6 bases and J 2 bases; nucleotides not matched to a gene: 10. The CDR3 has 16 residues. Germline V gives CDR1 MDHEN, CDR2 SYDVKM. This CDR3 is CASSSSTGQGTYEQYF. For the CDR3, the DNA is TGTGCCAGCAGCTCGTCAACGGGACAGGGGACCTACGAGCAGTACTTC.

This clone is labeled as medium-sized. The V gene is TRBV13, the J gene TRBJ2-7; D is perhaps TRBD1 or TRBD2 (5 bases each). CDR1 PRHDT and CDR2 FYEKMQ come from the germline V gene (reference sequence). The CDR3 contains 13 residues. Between the trimmed V and J ends, which lost 5 bases and 6 bases, there was a span of 14 bases. The CDR3 sequence is CASSLAGSAEQYF. As DNA, the CDR3 is TGTGCCAGCAGCCTAGCAGGGTCTGCCGAGCAGTACTTC.

V gene TRBV7-9 combines with J gene TRBJ2-7, with D possibly being TRBD2 (5 bases). Germline assignment: CDR1 SEHNR and CDR2 FQNEAQ (reference sequence). The CDR3 totals 13 residues. V lost 6 bases and J lost 1, with 10 bases in between. In DNA form, the CDR3 reads TGTGCCAGCAGTTACGGACTGTCCTACGAGCAGTACTTC. This translates into CASSYGLSYEQYF.

The CDR3 loop is CSVEAAYNEQFF. The DNA for the CDR3 is TGCAGCGTTGAGGCTGCCTACAATGAGCAGTTCTTC. This chain uses TRBV29-1 with TRBJ2-1; D unresolved. CDR3 length: 12 amino acids. V lost 3 bases, J lost 2 bases, and 5 bases lay in between. Looked up from germline, CDR1 is SQVTM and CDR2 is ANQGSEA.

The CDR3 coding sequence is TGTGCCACCTCCAGACAGGGAGGTAGAGGAGAGACCCAGTACTTC. It encodes CATSRQGGRGETQYF. V usage is TRBV24-1 and J usage is TRBJ2-5, with D possibly being TRBD1 (7 bases). V was clipped by 9 bases and J by 4 bases, with 20 bases between them. CDR1 and CDR2 (germline): KGHDR, SFDVKD. The CDR3 is 15 amino acids.

This clone has a handful of counts. The chain has TRBV5-6 and TRBJ2-7; TRBD1 matches 7 bases. Germline V gene data show CDR1 as SGHDT and CDR2 as YYEEEE. The CDR3 extends over 12 amino acids. V was pared by 4 bases and J by 5 bases, with 3 bases of the junction left unmatched. The CDR3 bases are TGTGCCAGCAGCCCCGGACAGGACGAGCAGTACTTC. Protein product: CASSPGQDEQYF.

V and J are TRBV4-1 and TRBJ1-2, with unresolved D. The CDR3 spans 13 residues. V was shortened by 1 base and J by 5 bases, with 8 bases between the two germline ends. Germline V gives CDR1 MGHRA, CDR2 YSYEKL. The CDR3 here is CASSQASSYGYTF. The CDR3, as DNA: TGCGCCAGCAGCCAAGCCTCGAGTTATGGCTACACCTTC.

The chain uses TRBV7-6 and TRBJ2-2, with D uncertain. Per germline, CDR1 SGHVS and CDR2 FNYEAQ. V shed 6 bases and J shed 0 bases, with 11 bases lying between them. The CDR3 sequence is 15 residues long. The CDR3: CASSHPSSNTGELFF. The DNA for the CDR3 is TGTGCCAGCAGTCACCCCTCATCGAACACCGGGGAGCTGTTTTTT.

V and J are TRBV28 and TRBJ2-3; D ambiguous. The CDR3 spans 12 residues. The V end lost 3 bases, the J end lost 2 bases, and 3 bases lay between the germline ends. The germline V gene has CDR1 MDHEN and CDR2 SYDVKM. The CDR3 nucleotides are TGTGCCAGCAGTTTGGACACAGATACGCAGTATTTT. It encodes CASSLDTDTQYF. The variable domain in full, with the rest retrieved from reference TRBV28 and TRBJ2-3, is DVKVTQSSRYLVKRTGEKVFLECVQDMDHENMFWYRQDPGLGLRLIYFSYDVKMKEKGDIPEGYSVSREKKERFSLILESASTNQTSMYLCASSLDTDTQYFGPGTRLTVL.

The J gene is TRBJ2-3, the V gene TRBV29-1; maybe TRBD2 (6 bases). Per germline, CDR1 SQVTM and CDR2 ANQGSEA. Trimming took 1 base from V and 5 from J, leaving 10 bases between them. This CDR3 is built from 13 residues. CDR3 bases: TGCAGCGTTGAAGGGCAGGGAGGAGATACGCAGTATTTT. Translation gives CSVEGQGGDTQYF.

The chain employs TRBV5-8 and TRBJ2-7, with D uncertain. The length of the CDR3 is 12 residues. The germline V gene encodes CDR1 SGHTS and CDR2 YDEGEE. The V gene lost 6 bases and the J gene lost 5 bases, with 12 bases spanning the gap. CDR3 sequence: CASNPLSDEQYF. CDR3 bases: TGTGCCAGCAACCCCTTGTCAGACGAGCAGTACTTC.

V and J are TRBV3-1 (or the pseudogene TRBV3-2) and TRBJ1-5; D not certain. From germline, CDR1 is LGHDT and CDR2 YNNKEL (reference sequence). The length of the CDR3 is 14 residues. V lost 5 bases and J 0 bases, leaving 8 bases between the germline ends. The chain's CDR3 is CASSGFSSNQPQHF. The CDR3 nucleotides are TGTGCCAGCAGCGGGTTTTCTAGCAATCAGCCCCAGCATTTT.

This chain links TRBV6-6 with TRBJ1-2; TRBD1 matches 8 bases. With 5 bases clipped from V and 0 bases from J, the junction kept 11 bases outside the gene matches. The CDR3 has 17 residues. Germline V gives CDR1 MNHNY, CDR2 SVGAGI (reference sequence). This CDR3 is CASSLGQGFDSNYGYTF. In nucleotides, the CDR3 is TGTGCCAGCAGTCTCGGACAGGGCTTCGATTCTAACTATGGCTACACCTTC.